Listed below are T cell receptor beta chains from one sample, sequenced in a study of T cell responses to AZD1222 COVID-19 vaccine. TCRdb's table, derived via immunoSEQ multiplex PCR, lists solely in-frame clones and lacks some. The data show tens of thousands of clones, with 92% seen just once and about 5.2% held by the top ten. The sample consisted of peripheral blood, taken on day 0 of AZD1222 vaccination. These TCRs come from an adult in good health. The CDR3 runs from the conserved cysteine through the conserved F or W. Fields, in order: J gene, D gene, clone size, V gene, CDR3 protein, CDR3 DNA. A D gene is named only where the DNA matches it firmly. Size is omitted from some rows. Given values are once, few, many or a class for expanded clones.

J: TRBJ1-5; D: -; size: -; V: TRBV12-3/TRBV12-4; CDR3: CASGSHNQPQHF; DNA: TGTGCCAGCGGATCCCACAATCAGCCCCAGCATTTT
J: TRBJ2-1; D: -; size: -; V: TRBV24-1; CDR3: CATSDSKRAYNEQFF; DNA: TGTGCCACCAGTGACTCCAAGAGGGCCTACAATGAGCAGTTCTTC
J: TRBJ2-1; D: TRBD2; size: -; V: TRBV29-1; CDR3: CSVEDQASGTSYNEQFF; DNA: TGCAGCGTTGAAGATCAGGCTAGCGGAACCTCCTACAATGAGCAGTTCTTC
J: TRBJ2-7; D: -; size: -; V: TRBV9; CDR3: CASSPSLSPYEQYF; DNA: TGTGCCAGCAGCCCAAGCTTATCACCCTACGAGCAGTACTTC
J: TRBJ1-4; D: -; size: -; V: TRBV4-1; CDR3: CASSPGIDEKLFF; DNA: TGCGCCAGCAGCCCAGGGATAGATGAAAAACTGTTTTTT
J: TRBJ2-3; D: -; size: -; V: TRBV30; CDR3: CAWSRVTDTQYF; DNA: TGTGCCTGGAGTAGGGTCACAGATACGCAGTATTTT
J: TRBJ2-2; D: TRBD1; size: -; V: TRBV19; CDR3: CASKGGMPDRGTGELFF; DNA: TGTGCCAGTAAGGGGGGGATGCCGGACAGGGGCACCGGGGAGCTGTTTTTT
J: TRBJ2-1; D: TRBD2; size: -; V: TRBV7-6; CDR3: CASSFAGVSYNEQFF; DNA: TGTGCCAGCAGCTTCGCGGGAGTTTCCTACAATGAGCAGTTCTTC
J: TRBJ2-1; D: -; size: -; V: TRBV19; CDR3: CASSIGVAGSDEQFF; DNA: TGTGCCAGTAGTATAGGCGTGGCAGGGAGCGATGAGCAGTTCTTC
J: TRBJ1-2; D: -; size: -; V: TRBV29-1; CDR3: CSVAAGVNYGYTF; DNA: TGCAGCGTTGCGGCAGGGGTTAACTATGGCTACACCTTC
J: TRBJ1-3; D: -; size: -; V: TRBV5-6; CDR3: CASSSGLNSGNTIYF; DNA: TGTGCCAGCAGCTCGGGACTGAACTCTGGAAACACCATATATTTT
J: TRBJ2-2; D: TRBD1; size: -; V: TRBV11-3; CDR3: CASSSNTGGRELFF; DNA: TGTGCCAGCAGCTCGAATACAGGGGGCCGGGAGCTGTTTTTT
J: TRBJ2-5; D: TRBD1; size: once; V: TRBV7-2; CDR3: CASSVDRAPQETQYF; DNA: TGTGCCAGCAGCGTCGACAGGGCGCCCCAAGAGACCCAGTACTTC
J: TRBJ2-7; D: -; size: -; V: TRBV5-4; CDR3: CASGYPLHEQYF; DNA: TGTGCCAGCGGGTACCCCCTCCACGAGCAGTACTTC
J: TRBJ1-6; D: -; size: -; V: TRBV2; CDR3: CASRDTTSYNSPLHF; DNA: TGTGCCAGCAGAGATACCACCTCCTATAATTCACCCCTCCACTTT
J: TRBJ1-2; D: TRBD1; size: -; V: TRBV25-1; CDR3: CASRTDRTGRYTF; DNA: TGTGCCAGCAGGACGGACAGGACTGGTAGATACACCTTC
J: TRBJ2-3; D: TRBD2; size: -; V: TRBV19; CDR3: CASATGGRMTQYF; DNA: TGTGCCAGTGCCACTGGCGGGAGGATGACGCAGTATTTT
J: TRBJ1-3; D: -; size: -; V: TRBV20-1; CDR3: CSASRDSTGNTIYF; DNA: TGCAGTGCTAGTCGGGACTCAACTGGAAACACCATATATTTT
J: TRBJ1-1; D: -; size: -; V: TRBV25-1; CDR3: CASIPGGSEAFF; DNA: TGTGCCAGCATCCCCGGGGGCTCTGAAGCTTTCTTT
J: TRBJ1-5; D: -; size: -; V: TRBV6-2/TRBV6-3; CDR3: CASSYRTNSNQPQHF; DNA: TGTGCCAGCAGTTACCGGACAAATAGCAATCAGCCCCAGCATTTT
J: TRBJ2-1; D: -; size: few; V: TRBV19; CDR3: CASSLYSVNEQFF; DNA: TGTGCCAGTAGCCTATATTCAGTCAATGAGCAGTTCTTC
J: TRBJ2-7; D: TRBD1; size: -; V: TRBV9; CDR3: CASSGQGYEQYF; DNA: TGTGCCAGCAGCGGACAGGGGTACGAGCAGTACTTC
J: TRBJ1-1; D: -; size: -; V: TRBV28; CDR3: CASSSHTNTEAFF; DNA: TGTGCCAGCAGCTCCCATACGAACACTGAAGCTTTCTTT
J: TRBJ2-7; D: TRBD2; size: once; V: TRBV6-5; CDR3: CASSQREVPYEQYF; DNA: TGTGCCAGCAGTCAGCGGGAGGTCCCATACGAGCAGTACTTC
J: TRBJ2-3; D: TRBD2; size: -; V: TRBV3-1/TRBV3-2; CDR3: CASSQDRGGRPDTQYF; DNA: TGTGCCAGCAGCCAAGATCGTGGCGGGAGGCCTGATACGCAGTATTTT
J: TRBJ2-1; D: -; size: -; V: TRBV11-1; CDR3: CASSLSWRDNEQFF; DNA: TGTGCCAGCAGCTTAAGTTGGCGTGACAATGAGCAGTTCTTC
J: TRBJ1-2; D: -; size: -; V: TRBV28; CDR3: CASSLLTPYYGYTF; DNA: TGTGCCAGCAGTTTACTTACGCCCTACTATGGCTACACCTTC
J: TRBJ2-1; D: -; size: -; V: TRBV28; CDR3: CASSLGTAGEQFF; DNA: TGTGCCAGCAGTTTAGGGACGGCAGGAGAGCAGTTCTTC
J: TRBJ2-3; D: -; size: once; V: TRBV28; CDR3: CASSPPQYTEMLADTQYF; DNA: TGTGCCAGCAGTCCACCACAGTACACGGAGATGTTGGCAGATACGCAGTATTTT
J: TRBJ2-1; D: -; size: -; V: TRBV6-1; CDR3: CASSEGRALGYNEQFF; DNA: TGTGCCAGCAGTGAAGGGCGGGCGTTAGGGTACAATGAGCAGTTCTTC
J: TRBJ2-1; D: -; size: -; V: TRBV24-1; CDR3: CATSDLGARNNEQFF; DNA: TGTGCCACCAGTGACCTCGGGGCTAGAAACAATGAGCAGTTCTTC
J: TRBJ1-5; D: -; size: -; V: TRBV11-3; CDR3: CASLGTEISNQPQHF; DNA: TGTGCCAGTCTTGGGACGGAAATAAGCAATCAGCCCCAGCATTTT
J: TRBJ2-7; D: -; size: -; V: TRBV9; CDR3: CASSALWGVRHF; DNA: TGTGCCAGCAGCGCCCTTTGGGGGGTACGGCACTTC
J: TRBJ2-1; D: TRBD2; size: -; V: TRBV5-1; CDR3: CASHSGRSSYNEQFF; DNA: TGCGCCAGCCATAGCGGGAGGAGCTCCTACAATGAGCAGTTCTTC
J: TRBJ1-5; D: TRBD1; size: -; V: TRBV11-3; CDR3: CASSLVRQGDYQPQHF; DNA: TGTGCCAGCAGCTTAGTCCGACAGGGAGATTATCAGCCCCAGCATTTT
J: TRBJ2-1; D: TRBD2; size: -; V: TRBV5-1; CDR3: CASSTRVAGGPYNEQFF; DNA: TGCGCCAGCAGCACCCGGGTAGCGGGAGGGCCTTACAATGAGCAGTTCTTC
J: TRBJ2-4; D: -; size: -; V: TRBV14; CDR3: CASSQDPLLNIQYF; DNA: TGTGCCAGCAGCCAAGATCCTCTCTTAAACATTCAGTACTTC
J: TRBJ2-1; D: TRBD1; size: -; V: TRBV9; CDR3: CASSVGQTIYNEQFF; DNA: TGTGCCAGCAGCGTGGGACAGACGATATACAATGAGCAGTTCTTC
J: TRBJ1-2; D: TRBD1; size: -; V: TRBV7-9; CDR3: CASSRTGQGGLYGYTF; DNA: TGTGCCAGCAGCCGGACCGGACAGGGAGGTCTCTATGGCTACACCTTC
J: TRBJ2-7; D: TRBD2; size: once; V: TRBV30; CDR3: CAAASGSYEQYF; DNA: TGTGCCGCAGCTAGCGGGAGTTACGAGCAGTACTTC
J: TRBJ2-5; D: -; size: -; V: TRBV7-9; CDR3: CASSPNGGLETQYF; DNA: TGTGCCAGCAGCCCTAATGGGGGCTTGGAGACCCAGTACTTC